The clone carrying this TCR beta chain was picked up a small number of times. Its antigen is unidentified. These data belong to a study of blood T cells in healthy people across ages. Through a sample-barcoded 5' primer and a J-beta primer mix, a second PCR was run for roughly 6 to 12 cycles. TCRdb re-analysed the 5' RACE reads in MiXCR, keeping a single row per CDR3 protein. The sample gives about 1,800,000 distinct CDR3 sequences, roughly 30% of which show up once; 6.5% to 8.5% is in the top ten. Germline CDR1 is DFQATT and CDR2 is SNEGSKA (reference sequence). V lost 3 bases and J lost 5; bases outside the gene matches: 6. This CDR3 region has 14 residues. Findings and limits, study-wide: The long-lived group displayed more naive CD4+ cells, plus higher diversity, than the aged donors did.

The sample comprised blood. The V gene is TRBV20-1, the J gene TRBJ2-1, with 8 bases identical to TRBD2. The sequence derives from a woman aged 30 to 39 in good health. This chain's CDR3 is CSASRSGSNNEQFF. In DNA, the CDR3 is TGCAGTGCTAGCCGGAGCGGGAGCAACAATGAGCAGTTCTTC.